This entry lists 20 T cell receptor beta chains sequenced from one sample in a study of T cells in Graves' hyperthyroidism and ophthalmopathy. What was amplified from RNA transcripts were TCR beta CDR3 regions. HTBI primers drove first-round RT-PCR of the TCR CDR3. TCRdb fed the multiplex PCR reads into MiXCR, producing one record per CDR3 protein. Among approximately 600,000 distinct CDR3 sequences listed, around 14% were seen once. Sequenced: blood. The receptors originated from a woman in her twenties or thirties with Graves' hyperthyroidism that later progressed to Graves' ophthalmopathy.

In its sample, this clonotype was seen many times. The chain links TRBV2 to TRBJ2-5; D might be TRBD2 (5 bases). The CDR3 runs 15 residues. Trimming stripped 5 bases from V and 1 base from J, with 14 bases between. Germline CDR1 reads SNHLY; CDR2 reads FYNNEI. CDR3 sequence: CASSPYLAVQETQYF. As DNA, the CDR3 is TGTGCCAGCAGTCCCTATCTAGCAGTCCAAGAGACCCAGTACTTC.

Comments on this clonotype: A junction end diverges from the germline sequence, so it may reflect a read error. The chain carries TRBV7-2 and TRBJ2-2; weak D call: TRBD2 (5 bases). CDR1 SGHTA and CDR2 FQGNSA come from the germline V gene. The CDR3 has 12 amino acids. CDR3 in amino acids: CASSLVGLEPFF. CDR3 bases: TGTGCCAGCAGCTTAGTCGGACTTGAGCCGTTTTTT.

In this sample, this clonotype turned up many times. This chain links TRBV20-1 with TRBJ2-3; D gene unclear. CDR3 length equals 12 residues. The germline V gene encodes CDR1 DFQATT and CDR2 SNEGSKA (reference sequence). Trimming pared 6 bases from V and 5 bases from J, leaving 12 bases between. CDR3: CSARLAGDTQYF. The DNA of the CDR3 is TGCAGTGCGAGGCTGGCTGGAGATACGCAGTATTTT.

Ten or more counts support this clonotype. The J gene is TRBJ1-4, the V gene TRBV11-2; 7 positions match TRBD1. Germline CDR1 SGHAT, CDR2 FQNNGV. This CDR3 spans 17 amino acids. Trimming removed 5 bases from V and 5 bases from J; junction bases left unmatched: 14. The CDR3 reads CASSLGEAGTENEKLFF. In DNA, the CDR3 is TGTGCCAGCAGCCTAGGGGAGGCCGGGACAGAGAATGAAAAACTGTTTTTT.

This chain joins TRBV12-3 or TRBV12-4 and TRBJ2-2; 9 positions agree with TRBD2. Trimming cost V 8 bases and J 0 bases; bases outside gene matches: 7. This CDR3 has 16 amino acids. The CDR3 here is CASVLAGLANTGELFF. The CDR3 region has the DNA TGTGCCAGCGTACTAGCGGGCCTCGCGAACACCGGGGAGCTGTTTTTT.

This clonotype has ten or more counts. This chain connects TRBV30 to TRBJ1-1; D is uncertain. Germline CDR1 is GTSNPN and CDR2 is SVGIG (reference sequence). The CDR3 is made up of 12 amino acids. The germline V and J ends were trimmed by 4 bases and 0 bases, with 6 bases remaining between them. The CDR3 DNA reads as TGTGCCTGGAATCAGATGAACACTGAAGCTTTCTTT. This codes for CAWNQMNTEAFF.

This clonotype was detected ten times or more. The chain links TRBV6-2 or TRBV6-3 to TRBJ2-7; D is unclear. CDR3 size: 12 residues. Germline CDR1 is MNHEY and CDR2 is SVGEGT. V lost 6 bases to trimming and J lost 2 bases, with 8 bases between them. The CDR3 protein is CASREDPYEQYF. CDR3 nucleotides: TGTGCCAGCAGGGAAGACCCCTACGAGCAGTACTTC.

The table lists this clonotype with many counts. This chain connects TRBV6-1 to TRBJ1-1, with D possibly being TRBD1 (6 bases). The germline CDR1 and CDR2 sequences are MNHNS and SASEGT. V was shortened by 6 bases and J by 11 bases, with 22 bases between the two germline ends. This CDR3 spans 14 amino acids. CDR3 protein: CASRRGLAGVYAFF. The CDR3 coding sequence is TGTGCCAGCAGGAGAGGGCTGGCAGGGGTGTATGCTTTCTTT.

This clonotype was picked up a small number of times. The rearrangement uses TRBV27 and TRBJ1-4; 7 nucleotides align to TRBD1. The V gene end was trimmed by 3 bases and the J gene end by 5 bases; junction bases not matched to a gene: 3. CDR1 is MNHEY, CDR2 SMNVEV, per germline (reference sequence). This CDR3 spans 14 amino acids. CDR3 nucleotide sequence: TGTGCCAGCAGTTTCGGGACAGCAAATGAAAAACTGTTTTTT. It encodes CASSFGTANEKLFF.

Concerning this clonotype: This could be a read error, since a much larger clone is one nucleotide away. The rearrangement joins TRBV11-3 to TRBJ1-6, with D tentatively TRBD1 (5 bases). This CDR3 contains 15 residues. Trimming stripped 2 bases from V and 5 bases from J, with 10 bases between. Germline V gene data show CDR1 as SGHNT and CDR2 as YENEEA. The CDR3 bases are TGTGCCAGCAGCTTACAGCAGGGTAATAATTCACCCCTCCACTTT. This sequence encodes CASSLQQGNNSPLHF.

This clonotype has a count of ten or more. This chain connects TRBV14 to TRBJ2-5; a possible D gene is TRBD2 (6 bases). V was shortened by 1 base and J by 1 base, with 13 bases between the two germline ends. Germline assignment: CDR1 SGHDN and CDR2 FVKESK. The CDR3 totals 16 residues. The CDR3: CASSQVGTALQETQYF. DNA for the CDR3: TGTGCCAGCAGCCAAGTGGGGACTGCCCTCCAAGAGACCCAGTACTTC.

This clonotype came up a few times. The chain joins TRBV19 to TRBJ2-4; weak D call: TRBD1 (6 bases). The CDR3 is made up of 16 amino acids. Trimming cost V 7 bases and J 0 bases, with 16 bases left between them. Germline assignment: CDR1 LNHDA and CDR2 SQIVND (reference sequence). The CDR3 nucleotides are TGTGCCAGTACCATAGGGGGTACTCTAGCCAAAAACATTCAGTACTTC. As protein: CASTIGGTLAKNIQYF.

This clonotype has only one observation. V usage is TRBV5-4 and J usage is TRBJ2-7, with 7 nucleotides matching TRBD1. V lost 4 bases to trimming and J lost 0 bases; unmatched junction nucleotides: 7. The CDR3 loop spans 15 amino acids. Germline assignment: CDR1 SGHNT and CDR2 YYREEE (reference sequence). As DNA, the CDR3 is TGTGCCAGCAGCCACCCGACAGGGAGCTCCTACGAGCAGTACTTC. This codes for CASSHPTGSSYEQYF.

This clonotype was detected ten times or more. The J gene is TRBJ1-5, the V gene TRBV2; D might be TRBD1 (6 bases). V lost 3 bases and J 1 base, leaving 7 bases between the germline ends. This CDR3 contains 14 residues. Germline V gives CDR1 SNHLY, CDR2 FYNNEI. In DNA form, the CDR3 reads TGTGCCAGCAGTGAGCAGGGGAGCAATCAGCCCCAGCATTTT. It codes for CASSEQGSNQPQHF.

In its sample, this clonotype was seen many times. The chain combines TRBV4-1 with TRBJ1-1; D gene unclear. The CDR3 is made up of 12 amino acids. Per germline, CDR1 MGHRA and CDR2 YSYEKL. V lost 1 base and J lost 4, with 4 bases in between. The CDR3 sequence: CASSQVVTEAFF. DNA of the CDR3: TGCGCCAGCAGCCAAGTGGTCACTGAAGCTTTCTTT.

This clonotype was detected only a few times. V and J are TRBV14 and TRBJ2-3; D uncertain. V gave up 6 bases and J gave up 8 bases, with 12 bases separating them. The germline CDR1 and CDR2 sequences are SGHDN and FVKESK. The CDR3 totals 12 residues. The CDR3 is CASSQARGTQYF. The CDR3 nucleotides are TGTGCCAGCAGTCAGGCCCGCGGTACGCAGTATTTT.

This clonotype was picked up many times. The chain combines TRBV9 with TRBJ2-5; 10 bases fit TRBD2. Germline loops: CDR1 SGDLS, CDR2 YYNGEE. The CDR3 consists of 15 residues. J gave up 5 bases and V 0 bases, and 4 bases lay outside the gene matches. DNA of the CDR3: TGTGCCAGCAGCGTAGGTGGTAGCGGGAGGGAGACCCAGTACTTC. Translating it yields CASSVGGSGRETQYF.

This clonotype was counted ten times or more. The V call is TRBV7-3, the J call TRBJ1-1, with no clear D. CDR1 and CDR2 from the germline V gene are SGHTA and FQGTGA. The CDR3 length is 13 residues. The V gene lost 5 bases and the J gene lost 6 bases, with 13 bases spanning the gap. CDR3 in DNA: TGTGCCAGCAGCGCCCTGGTCGGGGCTGAAGCTTTCTTT. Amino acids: CASSALVGAEAFF.

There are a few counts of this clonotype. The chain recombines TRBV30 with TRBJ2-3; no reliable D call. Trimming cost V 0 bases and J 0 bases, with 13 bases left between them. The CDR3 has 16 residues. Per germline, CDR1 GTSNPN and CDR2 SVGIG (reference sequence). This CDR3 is CAWSVRSGFSTDTQYF. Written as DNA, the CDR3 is TGTGCCTGGAGTGTACGGTCCGGGTTTAGCACAGATACGCAGTATTTT.

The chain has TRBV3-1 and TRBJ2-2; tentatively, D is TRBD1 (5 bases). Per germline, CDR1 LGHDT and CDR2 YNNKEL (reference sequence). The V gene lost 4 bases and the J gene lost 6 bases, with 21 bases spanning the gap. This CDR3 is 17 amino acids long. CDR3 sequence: CASSLFQTVSHPGELFF. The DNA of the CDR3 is TGTGCCAGCAGCCTGTTCCAGACAGTGAGTCATCCCGGGGAGCTGTTTTTT.